The text below deals with one T cell receptor beta chain. Its target is unknown. The sample comes from a study of CD8+ T cells in alopecia areata. Study results and caveats: Clonality exceeded that of normal scalp in lesional scalp, most notably in alopecia totalis/universalis.

In germline, CDR1 is SEHNR, CDR2 FQNEAQ (reference sequence). The CDR3 has 16 residues. Trimming removed 1 base from V and 2 bases from J; junction bases left unmatched: 8. As to treatment: oral pan-JAK inhibitor, 5-10 mg twice daily. In each case, RNA was isolated and then reverse transcribed into cDNA as the sequencing template. Using immunoSEQ multiplex PCR, the repertoire was profiled, and TCRdb retains in-frame clones only, with some absent. The sample carries 87,000 or so clones, about 70% recorded once. V gene TRBV7-9 combines with J gene TRBJ2-7, with 7 nucleotides matching TRBD2. The receptor comes from a human donor with alopecia areata. The starting material was CD8+ T cells sorted from blood, obtained around week 46, from a patient treated with tofacitinib. CDR3 bases: TGTGCCAGCAGCTTAGAGGCGGGGGTGAATACCTACGAGCAGTACTTC. Translating it yields CASSLEAGVNTYEQYF.